This T cell receptor (beta chain) comes out of a study of blood T cell repertoires in COVID-19. Overall study context: Spain, Italy and the United States supplied samples that represented acute and convalescent COVID-19. T cells, B-cell-depleted T cells, or PBMCs supplied cDNA or gDNA.

The CDR3 runs to 16 residues. V shed 4 bases, J shed 4 bases, and the junction held 10 bases outside the gene matches. Per the germline V gene, CDR1 is LGHDT and CDR2 is YNNKEL (reference sequence). Patients from Seattle were sampled longitudinally, starting during active infection. Original processing methods: Reference gene primer amplification in the assay estimated nucleated cell counts. Assay used: immunoSEQ multiplex PCR; TCRdb lists only in-frame clones, some missing. V and J calls plus clone size are reproduced from that table; the DNA served to infer D and trimming. The sample consists of 150,000 to 170,000 clones, approximately 80% of them appearing once.

The genes are TRBV3-1 (or the pseudogene TRBV3-2) and TRBJ1-5; 7 nucleotides match TRBD1. This clonotype originated in a woman aged 55-70 years with COVID-19, enrolled during active disease. Specimen: peripheral blood. Here the CDR3 DNA reads TGTGCCAGCAGCCTAAGCGGCAGGGGGTATAATCAGCCCCAGCATTTT. Amino acids: CASSLSGRGYNQPQHF.